The sequence of this T cell receptor beta chain was determined in a study of blood T cell repertoires in COVID-19. Study in general: Specimens from acute and convalescent COVID-19 originated in the United States, Italy and Spain. PBMCs, B-cell-depleted T cells, or T cells provided the cDNA or gDNA that made up the material.

Sequencing was performed with immunoSEQ multiplex PCR; in TCRdb, only in-frame clones are kept and a portion is missing. The table lists approximately 290,000 clones, about nine tenths of them singletons. V lost 5 bases, J lost 3 bases, and 11 bases lay in between. The V gene's germline CDR1 is SGHTA and CDR2 FQGNSA. This CDR3 has 14 amino acids. This clone came up once. The V gene is TRBV7-2, the J gene TRBJ1-5, with D perhaps matching TRBD1 (5 bases). The source is a man aged 18 to 29 with active or convalescent COVID-19. Material: peripheral blood. Here the CDR3 reads CASSPSRANQPQHF. CDR3 bases: TGTGCCAGCAGCCCAAGCAGGGCCAATCAGCCCCAGCATTTT.